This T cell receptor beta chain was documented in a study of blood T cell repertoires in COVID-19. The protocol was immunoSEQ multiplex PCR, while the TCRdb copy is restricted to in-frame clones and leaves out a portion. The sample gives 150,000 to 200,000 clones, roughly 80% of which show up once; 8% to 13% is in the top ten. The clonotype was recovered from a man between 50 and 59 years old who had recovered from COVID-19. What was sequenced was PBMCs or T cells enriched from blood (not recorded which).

The CDR3 sequence is CASSNQGGIEQYF. In nucleotides, the CDR3 is TGTGCCAGCAGCAACCAGGGAGGGATCGAGCAGTACTTC. The rearrangement uses TRBV2 and TRBJ2-7, with TRBD2 matching 7 bases. V trimming: 6 bases; J trimming: 6 bases; junction bases outside the gene matches: 8. Germline CDR1 reads SNHLY; CDR2 reads FYNNEI. The CDR3 length is 13 residues.